The 23 T cell receptor beta chains below all came from one sample that was sequenced in a study of molecular identifiers for immune sequencing clone quantification. Each CDR3 protein gets one entry after TCRdb re-called the PCR reads with MiXCR. The table includes around 480,000 distinct CDR3 sequences, about 26% detected once. Source material: naive CD8+ T cells from blood, with Jurkat cell RNA spiked in. The subset is: FACS-sorted CD8+CD4-CCR7+CD45RA+ naive T cells. All receptors come from a human donor in good health. Some libraries in this study had Jurkat cell RNA spiked in.

This clonotype occurred a few times. The gene calls are TRBV7-9 and TRBJ1-2, with D maybe TRBD1 (5 bases). Trimming took 7 bases from V and 2 from J, leaving 11 bases between them. The CDR3 covers 13 residues. CDR1 is SEHNR and CDR2 is FQNEAQ in the germline V gene (reference sequence). The CDR3 nucleotides are TGTGCCAGCACTGGGGGATCGAACTATGGCTACACCTTC. Its protein is CASTGGSNYGYTF.

This clonotype appeared many times. V is TRBV7-2 and J is TRBJ2-2; unclear D gene. Looked up from germline, CDR1 is SGHTA and CDR2 is FQGNSA. V lost 2 bases and J lost 4, with 8 bases in between. The CDR3 runs 14 residues. In DNA form, the CDR3 reads TGTGCCAGCAGCTTATTAGGCGGCACCGGGGAGCTGTTTTTT. It yields the protein CASSLLGGTGELFF.

Concerning this clonotype itself: As the CDR3 is not closed by the conserved phenylalanine or tryptophan, this likely results from a read error. The chain has TRBV5-5 and TRBJ2-1; D unresolved. In germline, CDR1 is SGHKS, CDR2 YYEKEE (reference sequence). Trimming removed 3 bases at V and 4 bases at J, with 8 bases between. The CDR3 runs to 13 residues. In DNA form, the CDR3 reads TGTGCCAGCAGCTCGGCAACATACAATGAGCAGTTCCTC. Protein product: CASSSATYNEQFL.

This clonotype was recorded at least ten times. The V gene is TRBV6-5, the J gene TRBJ2-2, with D tentatively TRBD1 (5 bases). The germline V gene encodes CDR1 MNHEY and CDR2 SVGAGI. This CDR3 has 12 residues. The V gene lost 11 bases and the J gene lost 6 bases, with 13 bases spanning the gap. The CDR3 protein is CALKGSAGELFF. In DNA form, the CDR3 reads TGTGCCCTTAAGGGGTCGGCCGGGGAGCTGTTTTTT.

The V call is TRBV5-1, the J call TRBJ2-7; TRBD2 aligns across 7 bases. CDR1 is SGHRS and CDR2 is YFSETQ in the germline V gene. J was trimmed by 2 bases and V by 0 bases; bases with no gene match: 5. The CDR3 length is 15 residues. The CDR3 is CASSLGSGQTYEQYF. The DNA of the CDR3 is TGCGCCAGCAGCTTGGGTAGCGGGCAAACCTACGAGCAGTACTTC.

The chain combines TRBV5-1 with TRBJ1-4, with unresolved D. V dropped 0 bases and J dropped 0 bases, with 9 bases sitting between them. Germline CDR1 SGHRS, CDR2 YFSETQ. There are 16 residues in the CDR3. The CDR3 DNA reads as TGCGCCAGCAGCTTGGAAACTCCCGCAACTAATGAAAAACTGTTTTTT. This codes for CASSLETPATNEKLFF.

J is TRBJ2-2 and V is TRBV20-1, with 9 positions matching TRBD2. The CDR3 has 18 amino acids. CDR1 and CDR2 from the germline V gene are DFQATT and SNEGSKA (reference sequence). The V and J ends lost 3 bases and 3 bases, in that order; junction bases with no gene match: 14. The CDR3 DNA sequence: TGCAGTGCTAGCGCGAATATGCGACTAGCGGTCTACACCGGGGAGCTGTTTTTT. Amino acids: CSASANMRLAVYTGELFF.

The V call is TRBV20-1, the J call TRBJ2-7, with 9 bases that match TRBD2. CDR1 is DFQATT, CDR2 SNEGSKA, per germline (reference sequence). V was clipped by 2 bases and J by 4 bases; unmatched bases: 12. The CDR3 runs to 16 residues. Here the CDR3 reads CSARKGGRGTRYEQYF. The CDR3 region has the DNA TGCAGTGCTAGAAAAGGCGGGAGGGGAACAAGGTACGAGCAGTACTTC.

This clonotype was seen once. A much more abundant neighbour one base away suggests this may be a read error. This CDR3 is CASSRTGGQAQYF. The CDR3 region has the DNA TGTGCCAGCAGCCGGACAGGGGGCCAGGCCCAGTACTTC. This chain joins TRBV11-2 and TRBJ2-5; the match to TRBD1 covers 11 bases. V was pared by 5 bases and J by 9 bases, with 5 bases of the junction left unmatched. The CDR3 totals 13 residues. CDR1 is SGHAT and CDR2 is FQNNGV in the germline V gene.

This clonotype was counted many times. This sequence joins TRBV4-1 and TRBJ2-1, with 10 bases matching TRBD2. After removal of 1 base from V and 7 bases from J, the junction contained 7 bases not matched to a gene. The CDR3 contains 16 residues. Germline CDR1 reads MGHRA; CDR2 reads YSYEKL. The CDR3 is CASSQGPSGGLNEQFF. The CDR3, as DNA: TGCGCCAGCAGCCAAGGGCCTAGCGGGGGACTGAATGAGCAGTTCTTC.

A remark on this clonotype: A much larger clone is a single base away; this may be a read error. The chain's CDR3 is CTSSQDSGNYYEQYF. Here the CDR3 DNA reads TGCACCAGCAGCCAAGACTCAGGGAACTACTACGAGCAGTACTTC. The chain combines TRBV4-1 with TRBJ2-7; D might be TRBD1 (5 bases). The CDR3 runs to 15 residues. CDR1 and CDR2 (germline): MGHRA, YSYEKL.

The rearrangement joins TRBV6-5 to TRBJ2-1; either TRBD1 or TRBD2 may fit D (5 bases each). Trimming pared 0 bases from V and 8 bases from J, leaving 14 bases between. Germline V gives CDR1 MNHEY, CDR2 SVGAGI. The CDR3 length is 15 residues. The CDR3 nucleotides read TGTGCCAGCAGTTACTCTTTGGGGGTAGCTGATGAGCAGTTCTTC. Its protein product is CASSYSLGVADEQFF.

This clonotype was counted many times. This chain links TRBV4-3 with TRBJ2-3, with 8 bases fitting TRBD2. CDR3 size: 17 residues. The V gene end was trimmed by 4 bases and the J gene end by 4 bases; junction bases not matched to a gene: 13. Germline assignment: CDR1 LGHNA and CDR2 YSLEER. CDR3 region: CASSPNRRSGGADTQYF. In DNA, the CDR3 is TGCGCCAGCAGCCCTAACCGTCGCAGCGGGGGCGCAGATACGCAGTATTTT.

To note about this clonotype: A read error may explain this, as a much larger clone is one base away. The chain employs TRBV7-4 and TRBJ2-4; no firm D call. Trimming shortened V by 5 bases and J by 3 bases, and 14 bases separated the two germline ends. Germline V gene data show CDR1 as SGHVT and CDR2 as SQSDAQ. This CDR3 contains 15 residues. The CDR3 here is CASSRPGLFKNIQYF. CDR3 in DNA: TGTGCCAGCAGCCGCCCGGGCTTATTCAAAAACATTCAGTACTTC.

The chain links TRBV11-2 to TRBJ2-7; D call uncertain. Trimming removed 1 base from V and 2 bases from J, with 12 bases in between. Germline CDR1 is SGHAT and CDR2 is FQNNGV. CDR3 length equals 15 residues. The CDR3 protein is CASSLVGSTTYEQYF. The DNA of the CDR3 is TGTGCCAGCAGCTTAGTTGGTTCAACGACCTACGAGCAGTACTTC.

The chain has TRBV5-1 and TRBJ2-7, with a possible D match to TRBD2 (5 bases). The CDR3 totals 14 residues. The germline V gene has CDR1 SGHRS and CDR2 YFSETQ. V was cut by 4 bases and J by 1 base, with 12 bases left in between. The CDR3, as DNA: TGCGCCAGCAGCCCGGGGAGAGAATCCTACGAGCAGTACTTC. Amino acid sequence: CASSPGRESYEQYF. Supplemented by reference TRBV5-1 and TRBJ2-7, the full variable domain reads KAGVTQTPRYLIKTRGQQVTLSCSPISGHRSVSWYQQTPGQGLQFLFEYFSETQRNKGNFPGRFSGRQFSNSRSEMNVSTLELGDSALYLCASSPGRESYEQYFGPGTRLTVT.

The chain combines TRBV24-1 with TRBJ2-3; D is undetermined. Germline V lookup: CDR1 KGHDR, CDR2 SFDVKD. Trimming left V 4 bases short and J 0 bases short, with 13 bases between. This CDR3 region has 16 residues. The CDR3 spells CATSDLLDSSTDTQYF. The DNA of the CDR3 is TGTGCCACCAGTGACCTGCTCGACTCCAGCACAGATACGCAGTATTTT.

This clonotype has just a few counts. The chain carries TRBV30 and TRBJ1-1; 7 bases line up with TRBD1. V lost 5 bases, J lost 1 base, and 4 bases stayed unmatched. Germline V CDR1 and CDR2: GTSNPN, SVGIG (reference sequence). The CDR3 sequence is 13 residues long. The DNA of the CDR3 is TGTGCCTGGGAAGGGACAGAGAACACTGAAGCTTTCTTT. Encoded protein: CAWEGTENTEAFF.

The V and J genes are TRBV27 and TRBJ2-3; 11 bases are a match to TRBD1. The CDR3 loop spans 15 amino acids. Germline V gene data show CDR1 as MNHEY and CDR2 as SMNVEV (reference sequence). Germline trimming cut 6 bases from V and 1 base from J; bases unmatched to any gene: 3. CDR3 sequence: CASRDRGLGTDTQYF. In DNA, the CDR3 is TGTGCCAGCAGGGACAGGGGGCTTGGCACAGATACGCAGTATTTT.

The chain joins TRBV7-9 to TRBJ2-2; the D gene is possibly TRBD2 (6 bases). This CDR3 contains 16 residues. Germline V gene data show CDR1 as SEHNR and CDR2 as FQNEAQ (reference sequence). V was cut by 0 bases and J by 4 bases, with 12 bases left in between. The DNA of the CDR3 is TGTGCCAGCAGCTTAGCTATGGACTATCTCACCGGGGAGCTGTTTTTT. It yields the protein CASSLAMDYLTGELFF.

To note about this clonotype: A single base separates this from a much larger clone, so it may be a read error. The chain carries TRBV4-3 and TRBJ1-1; possibly TRBD1 for D (6 bases). CDR3 length: 13 residues. In germline, CDR1 is LGHNA, CDR2 YSLEER. Trimming removed 4 bases from V and 4 bases from J, with 10 bases in between. In DNA, the CDR3 is TGCGCCAGCAGCCCCGACAGGTTCACTGAAGCTTTCTTT. Amino acids: CASSPDRFTEAFF.

Remarks on this clonotype: A read error may explain this, as a much larger clone is one base away. The chain uses TRBV5-1 and TRBJ2-3, with D maybe TRBD1 (6 bases). The germline gives CDR1 SGHRS, CDR2 YFSETQ. The CDR3 length is 14 residues. The CDR3 region is CASSYRALTDTRYF. CDR3 nucleotides: TGCGCCAGCAGCTACAGGGCACTCACAGATACGCGGTATTTT.

Comment on this clonotype: A much more abundant neighbour one base away suggests this may be a read error. This chain joins TRBV4-3 and TRBJ2-6; no firm D call. The V end was cut by 4 bases, the J end by 0 bases, with 10 bases between. CDR1 LGHNA and CDR2 YSLEER come from the germline V gene. CDR3 length equals 16 residues. CDR3 DNA sequence: TGCGCCAGCAGCCCGGCATGGGACTCTGGGGCCAACGTCCTGACTTTC. It yields the protein CASSPAWDSGANVLTF.